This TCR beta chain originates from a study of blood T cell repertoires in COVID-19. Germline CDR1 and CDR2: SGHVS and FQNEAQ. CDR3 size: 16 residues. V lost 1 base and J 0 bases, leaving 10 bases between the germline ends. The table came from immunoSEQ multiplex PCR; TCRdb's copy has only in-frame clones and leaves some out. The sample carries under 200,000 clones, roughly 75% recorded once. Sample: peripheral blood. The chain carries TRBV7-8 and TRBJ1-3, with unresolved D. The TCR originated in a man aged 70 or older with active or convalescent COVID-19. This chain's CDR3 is CASSLGADDSGNTIYF. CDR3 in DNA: TGTGCCAGCAGCTTAGGGGCCGACGACTCTGGAAACACCATATATTTT.